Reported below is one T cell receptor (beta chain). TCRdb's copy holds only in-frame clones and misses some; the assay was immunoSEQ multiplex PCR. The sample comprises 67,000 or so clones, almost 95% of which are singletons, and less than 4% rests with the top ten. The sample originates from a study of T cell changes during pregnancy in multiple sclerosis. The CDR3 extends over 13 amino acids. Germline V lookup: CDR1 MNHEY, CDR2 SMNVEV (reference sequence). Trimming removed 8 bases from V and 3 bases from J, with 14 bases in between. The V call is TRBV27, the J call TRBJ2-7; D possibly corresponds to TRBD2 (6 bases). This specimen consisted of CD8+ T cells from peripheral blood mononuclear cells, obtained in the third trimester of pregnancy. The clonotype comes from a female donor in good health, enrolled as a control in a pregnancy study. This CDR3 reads CASPPGDSYEQYF. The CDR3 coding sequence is TGTGCCAGCCCTCCGGGGGATAGCTACGAGCAGTACTTC.